This TCR beta chain was observed in a study of cytomegalovirus exposure and HLA in healthy donors. PCR was performed using 60 Vbeta and 13 Jbeta primers. Profiling relied on immunoSEQ multiplex PCR, and the TCRdb table lists in-frame clones only, not all of them. The top ten hold approximately 8.3% of the sample, which has under 200,000 clones, about an eighth seen once. The V gene's germline CDR1 is SQVTM and CDR2 ANQGSEA. V shed 5 bases, J shed 7 bases, and the junction held 14 bases outside the gene matches. The CDR3 loop spans 16 amino acids. Study-level results: In a later analysis, parvovirus B19, influenza, CMV and Epstein-Barr virus appeared linked to several top co-occurrence clusters. The authors later found TCR association rates varying by HLA locus, with DRB1 most and HLA-C fewest.

On this clone: The antigen remains undetermined.

This sequence originates from a man aged 50 to 59 in good health and CMV-seropositive. The sequencing input was PBMCs. The J gene is TRBJ2-1, the V gene TRBV29-1; 10 nucleotides align to TRBD2. The CDR3 loop reads CSVHLAGTSVKNEQFF. For the CDR3, the DNA is TGCAGCGTTCACCTGGCGGGGACTAGCGTCAAGAATGAGCAGTTCTTC.